Below, one TCR beta chain is given with its context. Antigen specificity is unknown. This record belongs to a study of identical twins. Healthy Caucasians provided all donations. General study results and limits: Zero-insertion findings could be partly confounded by invariant cells (MAIT and iNKT cells).

MiXCR was run by TCRdb on the 5' RACE reads, yielding one entry per CDR3 protein. Found here are 550,000 to 700,000 distinct CDR3 sequences, more than 9% of them singletons; the top ten hold approximately 3%. This sample was shared with a second study, whose subject was yellow fever vaccine responses in identical twins.

This clonotype originated in a woman younger than 35 in good health. Sequencing was performed on PBMCs.

CDR3 sequence (DNA): TGTGCCACCAGCCCGATCCGACAGGGGGCAAATGAAGCTTTCTTT. Its translation is CATSPIRQGANEAFF. The V call is TRBV15, the J call TRBJ1-1; 10 bases are shared with TRBD1. The CDR3 has 15 residues. V gave up 5 bases and J gave up 7 bases; unmatched junction bases: 10. CDR1 and CDR2 from the germline V gene are LNHNV and YYDKDF (reference sequence).